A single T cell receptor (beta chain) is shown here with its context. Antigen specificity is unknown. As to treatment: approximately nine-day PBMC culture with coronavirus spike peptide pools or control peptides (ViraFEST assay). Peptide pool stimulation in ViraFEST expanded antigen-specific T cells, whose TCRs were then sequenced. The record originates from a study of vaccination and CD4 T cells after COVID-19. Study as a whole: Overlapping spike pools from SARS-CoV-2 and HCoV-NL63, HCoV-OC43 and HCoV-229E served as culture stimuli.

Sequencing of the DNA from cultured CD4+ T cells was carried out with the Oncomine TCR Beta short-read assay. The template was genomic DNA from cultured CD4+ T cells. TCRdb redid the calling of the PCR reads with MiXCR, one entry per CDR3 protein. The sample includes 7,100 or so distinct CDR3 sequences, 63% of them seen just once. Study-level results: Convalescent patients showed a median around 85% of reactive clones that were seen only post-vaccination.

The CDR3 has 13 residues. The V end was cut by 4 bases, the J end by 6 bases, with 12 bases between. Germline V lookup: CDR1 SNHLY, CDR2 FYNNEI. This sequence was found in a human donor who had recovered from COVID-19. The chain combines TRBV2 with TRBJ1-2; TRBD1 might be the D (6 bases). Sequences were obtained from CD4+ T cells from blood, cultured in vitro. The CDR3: CASSVTTGNGYTF. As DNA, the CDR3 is TGTGCCAGCAGTGTAACAACAGGGAATGGCTACACCTTC.